A selection of T cell receptor beta chains follows, all from one sample in a study of cytomegalovirus exposure and HLA in healthy donors. TCRdb keeps only in-frame clones here, not all; method: immunoSEQ multiplex PCR. This repertoire shows hundreds of thousands of clones, more than 75% found once; its top ten account for about 0.9%. Sequencing input: PBMCs. These receptors were collected from a woman aged 18-29 years in good health and CMV-seronegative. The CDR3 runs from the conserved cysteine through the conserved F or W. D genes are given only for firm matches. Clone size, where shown, is once, few, many, or a class for clones that have expanded.

v_gene: TRBV19
abundance: once
j_gene: TRBJ2-3
d_gene: -
CDR3aa: CASSIQQGVLTDTQYF
CDR3nt: TGTGCCAGTAGTATTCAACAGGGAGTCCTCACAGATACGCAGTATTTT

v_gene: TRBV2
abundance: -
j_gene: TRBJ2-7
d_gene: -
CDR3aa: CASKRDSNSYEQYF
CDR3nt: TGTGCCAGCAAAAGAGACAGTAACTCCTACGAGCAGTACTTC

v_gene: TRBV4-1
abundance: -
j_gene: TRBJ2-1
d_gene: -
CDR3aa: CASSLRSRAYNEQFF
CDR3nt: TGCGCCAGCAGCCTTAGGAGTAGAGCCTACAATGAGCAGTTCTTC

v_gene: TRBV27
abundance: -
j_gene: TRBJ1-2
d_gene: TRBD1
CDR3aa: CASSLSGAPQGTHGYTF
CDR3nt: TGTGCCAGCAGTTTATCGGGGGCCCCACAGGGGACCCATGGCTACACCTTC

v_gene: TRBV6-5
abundance: -
j_gene: TRBJ2-7
d_gene: -
CDR3aa: CASSWASAWGEQYF
CDR3nt: TGTGCCAGCAGCTGGGCTAGCGCTTGGGGCGAGCAGTACTTC

v_gene: TRBV9
abundance: once
j_gene: TRBJ2-1
d_gene: TRBD2
CDR3aa: CASSSTAGRDNEQFF
CDR3nt: TGTGCCAGCAGCTCCACGGCCGGGAGGGACAATGAGCAGTTCTTC

v_gene: TRBV5-6
abundance: -
j_gene: TRBJ2-1
d_gene: TRBD1
CDR3aa: CASSSSRGQGYNEQFF
CDR3nt: TGTGCCAGCAGCTCCTCCAGGGGGCAAGGGTATAATGAGCAGTTCTTC

v_gene: TRBV30
abundance: -
j_gene: TRBJ1-1
d_gene: TRBD1
CDR3aa: CAWSRQGAGAFF
CDR3nt: TGTGCCTGGAGTCGACAGGGGGCGGGAGCTTTCTTT

v_gene: TRBV6-1
abundance: -
j_gene: TRBJ1-4
d_gene: -
CDR3aa: CASMRLSNEKLFF
CDR3nt: TGTGCCAGCATGCGGCTCTCCAATGAAAAACTGTTTTTT

v_gene: TRBV5-6
abundance: -
j_gene: TRBJ2-2
d_gene: -
CDR3aa: CASSWGTSNTGELFF
CDR3nt: TGTGCCAGCAGCTGGGGGACTTCGAACACCGGGGAGCTGTTTTTT

v_gene: TRBV28
abundance: -
j_gene: TRBJ1-2
d_gene: -
CDR3aa: CASSLAGGRMVPYGYTF
CDR3nt: TGTGCCAGCAGTTTGGCTGGGGGCAGGATGGTCCCCTATGGCTACACCTTC

v_gene: TRBV28
abundance: -
j_gene: TRBJ1-1
d_gene: -
CDR3aa: CATDSSMNTEAFF
CDR3nt: TGTGCCACCGACAGCAGCATGAACACTGAAGCTTTCTTT

v_gene: TRBV7-8
abundance: -
j_gene: TRBJ1-2
d_gene: TRBD1
CDR3aa: CASRGGLGTDDKETNYGYTF
CDR3nt: TGTGCCAGCAGGGGGGGTCTGGGGACAGACGATAAAGAGACTAACTATGGCTACACCTTC

v_gene: TRBV6-5
abundance: few
j_gene: TRBJ1-2
d_gene: TRBD1
CDR3aa: CASSYSGTGGGYTF
CDR3nt: TGTGCCAGCAGTTACTCGGGGACAGGGGGAGGCTACACCTTC

v_gene: TRBV9
abundance: -
j_gene: TRBJ1-1
d_gene: TRBD1
CDR3aa: CASSGGTGGVVNTEAFF
CDR3nt: TGTGCCAGCAGCGGGGGGACAGGGGGCGTCGTGAACACTGAAGCTTTCTTT

v_gene: TRBV25-1
abundance: -
j_gene: TRBJ1-1
d_gene: -
CDR3aa: CASSESSAVPEAFF
CDR3nt: TGTGCCAGCAGTGAATCCTCCGCGGTCCCTGAAGCTTTCTTT

v_gene: TRBV15
abundance: -
j_gene: TRBJ2-1
d_gene: -
CDR3aa: CATSTTPTLHDEQFF
CDR3nt: TGTGCCACCAGCACTACCCCTACACTACACGATGAGCAGTTCTTC

v_gene: TRBV28
abundance: -
j_gene: TRBJ2-1
d_gene: TRBD1
CDR3aa: CASSLGQVLSSYNEQFF
CDR3nt: TGTGCCAGCAGTCTTGGACAGGTCCTAAGCTCCTACAATGAGCAGTTCTTC

v_gene: TRBV6-5
abundance: -
j_gene: TRBJ1-2
d_gene: TRBD1
CDR3aa: CASSFIQGAGGYTF
CDR3nt: TGTGCCAGCAGTTTCATACAGGGGGCGGGTGGCTACACCTTC

v_gene: TRBV5-1
abundance: -
j_gene: TRBJ2-3
d_gene: -
CDR3aa: CASSLYAVKGTDTQYF
CDR3nt: TGCGCCAGCAGCTTGTATGCGGTAAAGGGCACAGATACGCAGTATTTT

v_gene: TRBV10-3
abundance: -
j_gene: TRBJ2-7
d_gene: -
CDR3aa: CAISKQTGPSHYEQYF
CDR3nt: TGTGCCATCAGTAAACAGACAGGCCCGAGCCACTACGAGCAGTACTTC

v_gene: TRBV6-6
abundance: -
j_gene: TRBJ2-3
d_gene: TRBD1
CDR3aa: CASSYPDRGLTDTQYF
CDR3nt: TGTGCCAGCAGTTACCCGGACAGGGGGCTGACAGATACGCAGTATTTT

v_gene: TRBV27
abundance: -
j_gene: TRBJ2-7
d_gene: TRBD1
CDR3aa: CASSVTGTGSNYEQYF
CDR3nt: TGTGCCAGCAGCGTAACCGGGACAGGGTCTAACTACGAGCAGTACTTC

v_gene: TRBV2
abundance: -
j_gene: TRBJ1-1
d_gene: TRBD1
CDR3aa: CASRQGGTTRATEAFF
CDR3nt: TGTGCCAGCAGGCAGGGGGGCACAACTCGCGCCACTGAAGCTTTCTTT

v_gene: TRBV6-5
abundance: -
j_gene: TRBJ2-4
d_gene: -
CDR3aa: CASRPGAKNIQYF
CDR3nt: TGTGCCAGCCGGCCGGGGGCCAAAAACATTCAGTACTTC

v_gene: TRBV28
abundance: -
j_gene: TRBJ2-1
d_gene: TRBD2
CDR3aa: CASSYWTSGRRAGEQFF
CDR3nt: TGTGCCAGCAGTTATTGGACTAGCGGGAGGAGAGCTGGTGAGCAGTTCTTC

v_gene: TRBV10-3
abundance: -
j_gene: TRBJ1-1
d_gene: -
CDR3aa: CAISEPLDRGMNTEAFF
CDR3nt: TGTGCCATCAGTGAGCCCCTTGATCGGGGTATGAACACTGAAGCTTTCTTT

v_gene: TRBV10-3
abundance: -
j_gene: TRBJ1-3
d_gene: -
CDR3aa: CAIRTGRFGNTIYF
CDR3nt: TGTGCCATCAGGACGGGTCGGTTTGGAAACACCATATATTTT

v_gene: TRBV29-1
abundance: -
j_gene: TRBJ1-1
d_gene: TRBD1
CDR3aa: CSVVDRGWYTEAFF
CDR3nt: TGCAGCGTTGTGGACAGGGGTTGGTACACTGAAGCTTTCTTT

v_gene: TRBV7-8
abundance: -
j_gene: TRBJ2-1
d_gene: TRBD2
CDR3aa: CASSSSGRATEQFF
CDR3nt: TGTGCCAGCAGCTCTAGCGGGAGGGCCACTGAGCAGTTCTTC

v_gene: TRBV2
abundance: -
j_gene: TRBJ1-2
d_gene: -
CDR3aa: CASRVTGTDYGYTF
CDR3nt: TGTGCCAGCAGAGTTACCGGGACTGACTATGGCTACACCTTC

v_gene: TRBV5-1
abundance: -
j_gene: TRBJ2-1
d_gene: TRBD1
CDR3aa: CASSLDGQGAYNEQFF
CDR3nt: TGCGCCAGCAGCTTGGACGGGCAGGGGGCTTACAATGAGCAGTTCTTC

v_gene: TRBV30
abundance: -
j_gene: TRBJ1-1
d_gene: -
CDR3aa: CAWTAEVEAFF
CDR3nt: TGTGCCTGGACGGCGGAAGTTGAAGCTTTCTTT